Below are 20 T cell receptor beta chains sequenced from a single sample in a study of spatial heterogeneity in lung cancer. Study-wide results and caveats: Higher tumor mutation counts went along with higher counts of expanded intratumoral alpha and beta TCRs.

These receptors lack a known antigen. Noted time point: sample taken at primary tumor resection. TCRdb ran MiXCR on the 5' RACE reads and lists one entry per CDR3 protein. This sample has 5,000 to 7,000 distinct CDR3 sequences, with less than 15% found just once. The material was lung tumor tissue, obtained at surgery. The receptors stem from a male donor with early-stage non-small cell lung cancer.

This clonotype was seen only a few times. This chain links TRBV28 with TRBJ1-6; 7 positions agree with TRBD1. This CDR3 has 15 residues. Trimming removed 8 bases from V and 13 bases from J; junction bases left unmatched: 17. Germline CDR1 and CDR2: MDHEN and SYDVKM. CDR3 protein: CASDGSGTAAYPLHF. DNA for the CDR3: TGTGCCAGCGATGGTTCCGGGACAGCGGCTTATCCCCTCCACTTT.

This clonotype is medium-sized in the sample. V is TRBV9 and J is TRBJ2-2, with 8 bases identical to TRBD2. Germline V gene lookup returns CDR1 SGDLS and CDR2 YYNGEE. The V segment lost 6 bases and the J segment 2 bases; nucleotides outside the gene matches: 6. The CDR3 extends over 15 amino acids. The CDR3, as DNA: TGTGCCAGCACGCTAGCGGGTCTAAACACCGGGGAGCTGTTTTTT. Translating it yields CASTLAGLNTGELFF. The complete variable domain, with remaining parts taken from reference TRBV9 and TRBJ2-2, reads DSGVTQTPKHLITATGQRVTLRCSPRSGDLSVYWYQQSLDQGLQFLIQYYNGEERAKGNILERFSAQQFPDLHSELNLSSLELGDSALYFCASTLAGLNTGELFFGEGSRLTVL.

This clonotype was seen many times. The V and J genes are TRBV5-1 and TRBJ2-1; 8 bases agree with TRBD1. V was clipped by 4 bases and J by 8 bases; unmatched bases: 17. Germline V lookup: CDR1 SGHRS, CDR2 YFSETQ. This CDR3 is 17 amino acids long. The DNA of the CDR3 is TGCGCCAGCAGCCACCCCACACAGGGGGGTAGGATGGATGAGCAGTTCTTC. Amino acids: CASSHPTQGGRMDEQFF.

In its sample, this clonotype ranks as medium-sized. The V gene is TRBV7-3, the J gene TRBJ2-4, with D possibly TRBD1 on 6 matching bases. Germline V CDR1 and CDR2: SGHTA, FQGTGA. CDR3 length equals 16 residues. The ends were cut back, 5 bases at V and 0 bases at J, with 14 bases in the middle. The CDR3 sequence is CASSDPGQQAKNIQYF. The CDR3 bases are TGTGCCAGCAGCGACCCAGGACAGCAAGCCAAAAACATTCAGTACTTC.

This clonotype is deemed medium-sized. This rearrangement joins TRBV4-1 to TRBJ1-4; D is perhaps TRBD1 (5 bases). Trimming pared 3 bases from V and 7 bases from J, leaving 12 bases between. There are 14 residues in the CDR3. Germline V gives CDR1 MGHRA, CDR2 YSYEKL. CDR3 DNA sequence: TGCGCCAGCAGCCAGTCTGGGGGTATTGAAAAACTGTTTTTT. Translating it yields CASSQSGGIEKLFF.

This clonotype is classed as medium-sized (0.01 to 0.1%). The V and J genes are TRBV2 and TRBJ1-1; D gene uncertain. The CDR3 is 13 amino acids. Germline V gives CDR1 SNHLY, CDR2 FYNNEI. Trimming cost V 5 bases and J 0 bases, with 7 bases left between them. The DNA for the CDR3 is TGTGCCAGCAGTTCAGACATGAACACTGAAGCTTTCTTT. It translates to CASSSDMNTEAFF.

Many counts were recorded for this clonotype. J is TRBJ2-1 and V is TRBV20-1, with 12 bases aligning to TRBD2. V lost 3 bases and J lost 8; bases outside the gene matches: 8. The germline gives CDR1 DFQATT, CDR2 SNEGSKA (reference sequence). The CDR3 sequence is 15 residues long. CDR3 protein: CSARTSGREADEQFF. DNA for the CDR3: TGCAGTGCTAGGACTAGCGGGAGAGAGGCGGATGAGCAGTTCTTC.

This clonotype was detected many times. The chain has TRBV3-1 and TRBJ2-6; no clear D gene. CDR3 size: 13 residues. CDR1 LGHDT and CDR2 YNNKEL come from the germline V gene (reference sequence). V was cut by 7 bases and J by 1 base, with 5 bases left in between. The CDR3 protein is CASKVSGANVLTF. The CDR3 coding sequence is TGTGCCAGCAAAGTTTCTGGGGCCAACGTCCTGACTTTC.

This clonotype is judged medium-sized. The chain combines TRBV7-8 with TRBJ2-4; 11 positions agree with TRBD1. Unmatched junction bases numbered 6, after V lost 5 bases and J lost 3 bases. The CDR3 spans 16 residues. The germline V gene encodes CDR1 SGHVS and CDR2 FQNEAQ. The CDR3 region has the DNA TGTGCCAGCAGCCCGGACAGGGGGCGCGTCAAAAACATTCAGTACTTC. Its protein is CASSPDRGRVKNIQYF. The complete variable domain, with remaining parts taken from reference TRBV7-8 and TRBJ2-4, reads GAGVSQSPRYKVAKRGQDVALRCDPISGHVSLFWYQQALGQGPEFLTYFQNEAQLDKSGLPSDRFFAERPEGSVSTLKIQRTQQEDSAVYLCASSPDRGRVKNIQYFGAGTRLSVL.

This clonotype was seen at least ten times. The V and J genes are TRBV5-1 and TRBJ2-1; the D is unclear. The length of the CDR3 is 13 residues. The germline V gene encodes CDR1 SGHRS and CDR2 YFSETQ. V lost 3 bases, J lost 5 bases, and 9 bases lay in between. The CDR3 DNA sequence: TGCGCCAGCAGCTGGAACTTGGACAATGAGCAGTTCTTC. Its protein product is CASSWNLDNEQFF.

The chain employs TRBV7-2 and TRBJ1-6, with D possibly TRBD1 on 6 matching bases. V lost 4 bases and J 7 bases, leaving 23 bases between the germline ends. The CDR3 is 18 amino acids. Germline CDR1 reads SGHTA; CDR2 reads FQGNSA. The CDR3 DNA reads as TGTGCCAGCAGCTCCCGCGCCCCCGACAGGATCGGGAATTCACCCCTCCACTTT. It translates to CASSSRAPDRIGNSPLHF.

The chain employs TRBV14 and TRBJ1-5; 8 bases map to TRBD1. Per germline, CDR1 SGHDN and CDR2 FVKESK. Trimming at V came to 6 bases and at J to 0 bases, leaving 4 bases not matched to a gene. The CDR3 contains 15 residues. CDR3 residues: CASRRQGYSNQPQHF. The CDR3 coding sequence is TGTGCCAGCAGGCGACAGGGGTATAGCAATCAGCCCCAGCATTTT.

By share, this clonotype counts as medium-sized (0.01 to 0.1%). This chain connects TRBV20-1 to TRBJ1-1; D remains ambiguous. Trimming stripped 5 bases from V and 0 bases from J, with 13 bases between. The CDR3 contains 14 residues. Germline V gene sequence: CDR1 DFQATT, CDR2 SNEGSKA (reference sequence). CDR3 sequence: CSADGGPLNTEAFF. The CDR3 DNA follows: TGCAGTGCTGATGGAGGACCTTTGAACACTGAAGCTTTCTTT.

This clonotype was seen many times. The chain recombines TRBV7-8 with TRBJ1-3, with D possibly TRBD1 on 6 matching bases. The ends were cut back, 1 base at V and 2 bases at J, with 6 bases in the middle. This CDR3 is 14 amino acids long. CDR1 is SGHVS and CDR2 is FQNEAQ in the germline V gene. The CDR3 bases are TGTGCCAGCAGCTTAGACAGGGCTGGAAACACCATATATTTT. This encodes CASSLDRAGNTIYF. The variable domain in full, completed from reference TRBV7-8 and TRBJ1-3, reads GAGVSQSPRYKVAKRGQDVALRCDPISGHVSLFWYQQALGQGPEFLTYFQNEAQLDKSGLPSDRFFAERPEGSVSTLKIQRTQQEDSAVYLCASSLDRAGNTIYFGEGSWLTVV.

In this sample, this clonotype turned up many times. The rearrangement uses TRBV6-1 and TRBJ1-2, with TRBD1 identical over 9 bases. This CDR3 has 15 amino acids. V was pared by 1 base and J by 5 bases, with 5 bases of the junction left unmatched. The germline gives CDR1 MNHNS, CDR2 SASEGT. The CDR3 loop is CASSEVGGTGYGYTF. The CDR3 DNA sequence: TGTGCCAGCAGTGAAGTCGGGGGGACAGGGTATGGCTACACCTTC.

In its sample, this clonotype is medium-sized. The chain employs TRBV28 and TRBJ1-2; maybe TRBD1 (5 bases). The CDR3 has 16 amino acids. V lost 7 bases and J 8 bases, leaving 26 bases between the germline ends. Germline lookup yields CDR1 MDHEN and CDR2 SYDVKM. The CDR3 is CASKFLGGRVYSGYTF. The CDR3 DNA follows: TGTGCCAGCAAGTTTTTGGGGGGACGGGTCTACTCAGGCTACACCTTC.

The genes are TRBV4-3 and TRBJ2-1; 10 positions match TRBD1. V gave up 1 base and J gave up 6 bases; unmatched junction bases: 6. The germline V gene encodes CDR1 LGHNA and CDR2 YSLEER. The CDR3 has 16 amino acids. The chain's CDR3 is CASSQGFGTGANEQFF. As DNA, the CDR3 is TGCGCCAGCAGCCAAGGCTTCGGGACAGGGGCCAATGAGCAGTTCTTC.

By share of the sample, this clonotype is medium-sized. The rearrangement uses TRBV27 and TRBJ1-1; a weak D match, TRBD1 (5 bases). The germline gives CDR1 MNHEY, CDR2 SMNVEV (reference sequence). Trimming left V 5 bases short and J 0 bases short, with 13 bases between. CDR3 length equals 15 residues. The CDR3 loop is CASSPRTRMNTEAFF. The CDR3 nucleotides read TGTGCCAGCAGTCCCCGGACAAGGATGAACACTGAAGCTTTCTTT.

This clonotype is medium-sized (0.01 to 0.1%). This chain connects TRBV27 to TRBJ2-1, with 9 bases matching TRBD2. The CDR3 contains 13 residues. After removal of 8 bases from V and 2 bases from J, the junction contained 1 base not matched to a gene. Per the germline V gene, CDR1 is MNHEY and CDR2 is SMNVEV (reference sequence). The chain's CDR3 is CASGLAPYNEQFF. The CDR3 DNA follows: TGTGCCAGCGGACTAGCGCCCTACAATGAGCAGTTCTTC.

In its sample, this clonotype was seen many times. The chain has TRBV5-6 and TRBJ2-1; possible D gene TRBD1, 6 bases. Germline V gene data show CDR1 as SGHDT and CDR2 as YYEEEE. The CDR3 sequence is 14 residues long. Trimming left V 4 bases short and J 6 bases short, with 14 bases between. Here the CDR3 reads CASSPIVGGNEQFF. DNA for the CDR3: TGTGCCAGCAGCCCAATTGTAGGGGGCAATGAGCAGTTCTTC.